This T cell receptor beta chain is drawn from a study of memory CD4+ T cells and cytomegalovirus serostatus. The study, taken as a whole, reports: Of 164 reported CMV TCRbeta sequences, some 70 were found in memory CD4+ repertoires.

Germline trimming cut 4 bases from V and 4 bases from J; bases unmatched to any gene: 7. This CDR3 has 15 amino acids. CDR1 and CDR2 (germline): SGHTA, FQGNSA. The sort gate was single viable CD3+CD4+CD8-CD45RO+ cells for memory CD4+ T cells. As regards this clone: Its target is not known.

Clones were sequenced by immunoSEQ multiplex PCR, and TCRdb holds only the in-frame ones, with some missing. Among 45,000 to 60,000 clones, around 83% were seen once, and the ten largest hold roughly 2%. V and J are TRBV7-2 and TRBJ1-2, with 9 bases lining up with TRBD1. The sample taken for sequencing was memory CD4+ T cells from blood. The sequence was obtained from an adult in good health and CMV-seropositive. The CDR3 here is CASSSGQGAAYGYTF. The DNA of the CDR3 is TGTGCCAGCAGCTCGGGACAGGGAGCGGCCTATGGCTACACCTTC.